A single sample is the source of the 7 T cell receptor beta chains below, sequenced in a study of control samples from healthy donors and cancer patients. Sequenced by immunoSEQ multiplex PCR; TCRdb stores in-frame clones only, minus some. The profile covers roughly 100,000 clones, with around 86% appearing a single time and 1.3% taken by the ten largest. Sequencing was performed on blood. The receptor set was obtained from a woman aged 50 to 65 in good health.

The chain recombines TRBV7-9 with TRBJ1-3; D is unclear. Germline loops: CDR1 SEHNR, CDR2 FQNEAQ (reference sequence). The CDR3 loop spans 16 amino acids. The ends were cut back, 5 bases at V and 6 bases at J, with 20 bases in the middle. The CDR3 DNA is TGTGCCAGCAGCCCCGGAAGCGTCTCATTGGTAAACACCATATATTTT. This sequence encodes CASSPGSVSLVNTIYF.

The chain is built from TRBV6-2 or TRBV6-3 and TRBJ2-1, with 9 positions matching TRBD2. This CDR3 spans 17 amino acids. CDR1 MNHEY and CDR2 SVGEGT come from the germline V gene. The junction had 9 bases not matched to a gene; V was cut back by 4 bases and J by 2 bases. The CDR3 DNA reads TGTGCCAGCAGTTCCCCTGGCGGGAGGGCTACCTACAATGAGCAGTTCTTC. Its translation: CASSSPGGRATYNEQFF.

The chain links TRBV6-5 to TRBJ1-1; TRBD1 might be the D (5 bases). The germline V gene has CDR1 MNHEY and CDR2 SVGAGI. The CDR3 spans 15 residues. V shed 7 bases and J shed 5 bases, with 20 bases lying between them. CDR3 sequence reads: CASTPARGLVTEAFF. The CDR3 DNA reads TGTGCCAGCACCCCCGCTCGGGGGTTGGTGACTGAAGCTTTCTTT.

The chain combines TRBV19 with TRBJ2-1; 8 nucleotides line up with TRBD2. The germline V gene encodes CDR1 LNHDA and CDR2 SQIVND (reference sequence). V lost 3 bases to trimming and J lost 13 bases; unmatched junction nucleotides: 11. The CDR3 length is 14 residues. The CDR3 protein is CASSIREGPYRQFF. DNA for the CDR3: TGTGCCAGTAGTATCCGGGAGGGCCCCTATAGACAGTTCTTC.

The DNA of the CDR3 is TGCGCCAGCAGTGAGTACTGGACAGGTATTCATGGCTACACCTTC. Translated, it gives CASSEYWTGIHGYTF. The J gene is TRBJ1-2, the V gene TRBV10-2; 7 nucleotides line up with TRBD1. The CDR3 loop spans 15 amino acids. The junction had 8 bases not matched to a gene; V was cut back by 1 base and J by 6 bases. The germline gives CDR1 WSHSY, CDR2 SAAADI.

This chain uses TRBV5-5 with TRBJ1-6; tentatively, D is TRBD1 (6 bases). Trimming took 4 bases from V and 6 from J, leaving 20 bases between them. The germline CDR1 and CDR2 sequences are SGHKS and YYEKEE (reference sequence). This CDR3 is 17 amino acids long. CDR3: CASSIPGGGTPNSPLHF. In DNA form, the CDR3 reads TGTGCCAGCAGCATTCCCGGCGGCGGGACACCTAATTCACCCCTCCACTTT.

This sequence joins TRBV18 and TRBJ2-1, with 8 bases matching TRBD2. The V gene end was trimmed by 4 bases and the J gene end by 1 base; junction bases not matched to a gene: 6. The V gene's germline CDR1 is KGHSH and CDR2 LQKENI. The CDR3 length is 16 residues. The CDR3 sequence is CASSLLAGSSYNEQFF. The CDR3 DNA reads TGTGCCAGCTCACTGTTAGCGGGGTCTTCCTACAATGAGCAGTTCTTC.